These 7 T cell receptor beta chains were all obtained from the same sample, sequenced in a study of cytomegalovirus exposure and HLA in healthy donors. The PCR was carried out with 60 Vbeta primers and 13 Jbeta primers. The data were produced by immunoSEQ multiplex PCR, yet TCRdb's version contains in-frame clones alone and is incomplete. The sample has about 180,000 clones; 65% to 85% are singletons. Sequenced material: PBMCs. The receptor set was obtained from a man in his 60s in good health and CMV-seronegative.

The table lists this clone with a count of one. V gene TRBV7-2 combines with J gene TRBJ2-6, with a tentative D call TRBD1 (6 bases). This CDR3 is built from 14 residues. CDR1 SGHTA and CDR2 FQGNSA come from the germline V gene. V lost 4 bases and J lost 2, with 6 bases in between. CDR3 region: CASSSGAGANVLTF. For the CDR3, the DNA is TGTGCCAGCAGCTCAGGGGCTGGGGCCAACGTCCTGACTTTC.

The chain has TRBV28 and TRBJ2-7; possible D gene TRBD1, 5 bases. CDR3 size: 12 residues. V dropped 4 bases and J dropped 2 bases, with 6 bases sitting between them. Germline V lookup: CDR1 MDHEN, CDR2 SYDVKM. In nucleotides, the CDR3 is TGTGCCAGCAGTTCGACAGCCTACGAGCAGTACTTC. Its protein product is CASSSTAYEQYF.

V gene TRBV7-9 combines with J gene TRBJ1-4, with D perhaps matching TRBD1 (5 bases). Trimming took off 6 bases at V and 7 bases at J, with 12 bases between the two ends. There are 13 residues in the CDR3. Germline values: CDR1 SEHNR, CDR2 FQNEAQ (reference sequence). CDR3 region: CASSGREVEKLFF. DNA for the CDR3: TGTGCCAGCAGTGGCAGGGAGGTTGAAAAACTGTTTTTT.

This clone was counted between two and nine times. This chain connects TRBV10-3 to TRBJ1-6, with a possible D match to TRBD1 (6 bases). The CDR3 length is 13 residues. The V gene's germline CDR1 is ENHRY and CDR2 SYGVKD. V was shortened by 7 bases and J by 9 bases, with 13 bases between the two germline ends. CDR3 sequence: CAITPDRGSPLHF. DNA for the CDR3: TGTGCCATCACTCCGGACAGAGGTTCACCCCTCCACTTT.

The V gene is TRBV2, the J gene TRBJ2-1; TRBD1 aligns across 8 bases. CDR3 length: 14 residues. Germline V gives CDR1 SNHLY, CDR2 FYNNEI. With V trimmed by 6 bases and J by 0 bases, 1 base remained unmatched. The CDR3 protein is CASRDRDSYNEQFF. The CDR3 coding sequence is TGTGCCAGCAGGGACAGGGACTCCTACAATGAGCAGTTCTTC.

This clone was counted a few times. This chain links TRBV4-1 with TRBJ1-3, with D possibly matching TRBD1 (6 bases). This CDR3 region has 17 residues. The V end was cut by 0 bases, the J end by 0 bases, with 12 bases between. The V gene's germline CDR1 is MGHRA and CDR2 YSYEKL. The CDR3 region has the DNA TGCGCCAGCAGCCAAGAGTATACAGGGCCCTCTGGAAACACCATATATTTT. Residues: CASSQEYTGPSGNTIYF.

The chain has TRBV5-1 and TRBJ2-1; 9 positions agree with TRBD2. The junction had 11 bases not matched to a gene; V was cut back by 4 bases and J by 9 bases. The CDR3 has 15 residues. From germline, CDR1 is SGHRS and CDR2 YFSETQ. The CDR3 sequence: CASSPEASSGVEQFF. DNA of the CDR3: TGCGCCAGCAGCCCCGAGGCATCTAGCGGGGTTGAGCAGTTCTTC.